The text below deals with one T cell receptor beta chain. As yet, its antigen is unknown. This record comes from a study of response to subunit inactivated influenza vaccine. Broader study findings: After each seasonal influenza vaccination, few new T cells are recruited, the authors suggested.

MiXCR was run by TCRdb on the RT-PCR reads, yielding one entry per CDR3 protein. The sample has just over 300,000 distinct CDR3 sequences, 20% to 25% seen once; the top ten hold around 9.6%. The CDR3 extends over 11 amino acids. V lost 9 bases and J lost 3, with 8 bases in between. The starting material was PBMCs from blood, obtained 21 months after vaccination. V is TRBV12-3 or TRBV12-4 and J is TRBJ2-5; D is unresolved. The source of this sequence is a man aged 45-69 years who received an inactivated influenza vaccine. CDR3 DNA: TGTGCCAGTGGACCAAAAGAGACCCAGTACTTC. Its translation is CASGPKETQYF.